These T cell receptor beta chains were read from a single sample in a study of long-term antiretroviral therapy in people with HIV. TCRdb's copy holds only in-frame clones and misses some; the assay was immunoSEQ multiplex PCR. The table lists some 20,000 clones, less than 95% of them singletons. The specimen comprised unsorted PBMCs, sampled 4.4 years before starting antiretroviral therapy. Every receptor here comes from a woman aged 30 to 39 with HIV. Both conserved end residues are trimmed from each CDR3.

>TRBJ2-7|15|TRBV7-2
ASSLGSGGVGSYEQY
>TRBJ2-3|13|TRBV7-2
ASSFGGGFTDTQY
>TRBJ1-2|17|TRBV19
ASSIQMRGGFVGSYGYT
>TRBJ1-4|11|TRBV4-1
ASSQRGGEKLF
>TRBJ2-5|12|TRBV29-1
SVDPSGGLETQY
>TRBJ1-5|11|TRBV18
ASSPTDNQPQH
>TRBJ2-7|12|TRBV28
ASKERGDSYEQY
>TRBJ1-5|14|TRBV6-6
ASSYSGQGAYQPQH
>TRBJ1-1|9|TRBV6-1
ASNRNTEAF
>TRBJ1-4|14|TRBV7-2
ASSLDRGQTNEKLF
>TRBJ2-2|14|TRBV6-4
ASSLRQGGTTGELF
>TRBJ1-4|14|TRBV9
ASSDLSTGDNEKLF